The 16 T cell receptor beta chains reported below all come from one sample, sequenced in a study of T cells in Graves' hyperthyroidism and ophthalmopathy. Authors of the study amplified TCR beta CDR3 regions from RNA transcripts. The HTBI set primed first-round TCR CDR3 RT-PCR. TCRdb re-derived calls from the multiplex PCR reads in MiXCR, one entry per CDR3 protein. The sample carries about 320,000 distinct CDR3 sequences, over 15% recorded once. Sequenced material: blood. All receptors derive from a man aged 25 to 40 with Graves' hyperthyroidism.

Regarding this clonotype: An end of the junction does not agree with germline; a read error may underlie this. The chain is built from TRBV14 and TRBJ1-2, with 8 positions matching TRBD1. Per germline, CDR1 SGHDN and CDR2 FVKESK. CDR3 length: 16 amino acids. CDR3: CASSPEMAGGRYGCTF. The CDR3 DNA is TGTGCCAGCAGCCCCGAGATGGCAGGGGGCCGGTATGGCTGCACCTTC.

V and J are TRBV19 and TRBJ1-4; no firm D call. V lost 2 bases, J lost 6 bases, and 13 bases lay in between. CDR1 and CDR2 (germline): LNHDA, SQIVND (reference sequence). The CDR3 loop spans 15 amino acids. The CDR3 region has the DNA TGTGCCAGTAGTATACCTGTGATGGGCGATGAAAAACTGTTTTTT. Amino acids: CASSIPVMGDEKLFF. Full variable domain (outside the CDR3, taken from reference TRBV19 and TRBJ1-4): DGGITQSPKYLFRKEGQNVTLSCEQNLNHDAMYWYRQDPGQGLRLIYYSQIVNDFQKGDIAEGYSVSREKKESFPLTVTSAQKNPTAFYLCASSIPVMGDEKLFFGSGTQLSVL.

V usage is TRBV6-4 and J usage is TRBJ2-6; 7 bases are shared with TRBD1. The CDR3 length is 17 residues. With V trimmed by 5 bases and J by 0 bases, 7 bases remained unmatched. Germline V lookup: CDR1 MRHNA, CDR2 SNTAGT. CDR3 loop: CASSYGDSISGANVLTF. In DNA, the CDR3 is TGTGCCAGCAGTTATGGGGACAGTATCTCTGGGGCCAACGTCCTGACTTTC.

This clonotype was picked up a small number of times. The chain links TRBV4-1 to TRBJ2-3; TRBD1 matches at 7 bases. The CDR3 spans 19 residues. Trimming at V came to 0 bases and at J to 2 bases, leaving 14 bases not matched to a gene. Germline CDR1 reads MGHRA; CDR2 reads YSYEKL. CDR3 residues: CASSQDSRGQRRATDTQYF. DNA for the CDR3: TGCGCCAGCAGCCAAGATTCGAGGGGACAGAGGCGGGCCACAGATACGCAGTATTTT.

The V gene is TRBV6-2 or TRBV6-3, the J gene TRBJ1-5; D is ambiguous. Germline lookup yields CDR1 MNHEY and CDR2 SVGEGT. The CDR3 runs 16 residues. Trimming removed 9 bases at V and 0 bases at J, with 18 bases between. CDR3 DNA: TGTGCCAGAGCCCACCCTTCCTCCGATAGCAATCAGCCCCAGCATTTT. Amino acid sequence: CARAHPSSDSNQPQHF.

This clonotype was seen many times. This chain links TRBV7-9 with TRBJ2-3; 7 bases map to TRBD1. CDR3 size: 17 residues. The V gene end was trimmed by 4 bases and the J gene end by 5 bases; junction bases not matched to a gene: 15. The germline gives CDR1 SEHNR, CDR2 FQNEAQ (reference sequence). CDR3: CASSYYRGRENGDTQYF. For the CDR3, the DNA is TGTGCCAGCAGCTATTATAGGGGGCGCGAAAATGGAGATACGCAGTATTTT.

V usage is TRBV4-2 and J usage is TRBJ2-3, with D uncertain. This CDR3 has 14 amino acids. Deletions cut 0 bases from V and 4 bases from J, with 8 bases between. Germline CDR1 LGHNA, CDR2 YNFKEQ. CDR3 nucleotide sequence: TGTGCCAGCAGCCAAGATAAGCCGGCAGATACGCAGTATTTT. Residues: CASSQDKPADTQYF.

This clonotype has at least ten counts. The rearrangement uses TRBV27 and TRBJ1-2; D is ambiguous. The V end lost 5 bases, the J end lost 4 bases, and 14 bases lay between the germline ends. Germline CDR1 MNHEY, CDR2 SMNVEV (reference sequence). The CDR3 runs to 14 residues. The DNA of the CDR3 is TGTGCCAGCAGTGGCCGGGAGCAGCTCTATGGCTACACCTTC. Its protein is CASSGREQLYGYTF.

This clonotype showed up just a few times. This chain uses TRBV20-1 with TRBJ2-2, with 8 bases aligning to TRBD2. This CDR3 spans 15 amino acids. J lost 0 bases, V lost 5 bases, and 5 bases had no gene match. Germline CDR1 DFQATT, CDR2 SNEGSKA (reference sequence). The DNA for the CDR3 is TGCAGTGCTGTGACTAGCGCGGCGAACACCGGGGAGCTGTTTTTT. Amino acid sequence: CSAVTSAANTGELFF.

The sample holds many counts of this clonotype. This chain uses TRBV16 with TRBJ1-1; D is possibly TRBD1 (5 bases). The CDR3 totals 12 residues. Germline CDR1 KGHSY, CDR2 FQNENV. Trimming removed 3 bases at V and 5 bases at J, with 7 bases between. The DNA of the CDR3 is TGTGCCAGCAGCCAGGGGCGGACTGAAGCTTTCTTT. Protein: CASSQGRTEAFF.

The chain recombines TRBV30 with TRBJ2-2; 12 bases match TRBD1. V dropped 6 bases and J dropped 7; count of bases not matched to a gene: 6. The CDR3 loop spans 14 amino acids. Germline CDR1 is GTSNPN and CDR2 is SVGIG (reference sequence). The CDR3 loop is CACTGTGGIGELFF. DNA of the CDR3: TGTGCCTGTACCGGGACAGGGGGCATCGGGGAGCTGTTTTTT. Full variable domain (rest looked up from reference TRBV30 and TRBJ2-2): SQTIHQWPATLVQPVGSPLSLECTVEGTSNPNLYWYRQAAGRGLQLLFYSVGIGQISSEVPQNLSASRPQDRQFILSSKKLLLSDSGFYLCACTGTGGIGELFFGEGSRLTVL.

Turning to this clonotype: This may come from a read error, since a much larger clone is one base off. The J gene is TRBJ2-3, the V gene TRBV12-3 or TRBV12-4, with a possible D match to TRBD1 (5 bases). The V end lost 5 bases, the J end lost 2 bases, and 20 bases lay between the germline ends. This CDR3 spans 17 amino acids. The CDR3 DNA is TGTGCCAGCAGTCTCCTCCTTACTGGGGCCATCACAGATACGCAGTATTTT. Its protein product is CASSLLLTGAITDTQYF.

This clonotype was counted a few times. V gene TRBV30 combines with J gene TRBJ1-2; D is unclear. This CDR3 comprises 13 residues. The germline V and J ends were trimmed by 8 bases and 2 bases, with 15 bases remaining between them. The germline V gene has CDR1 GTSNPN and CDR2 SVGIG (reference sequence). The CDR3 sequence is CARKTTGNYGYTF. The CDR3 nucleotides are TGTGCCCGCAAAACGACGGGAAACTATGGCTACACCTTC.

There are many counts of this clonotype. The chain carries TRBV2 and TRBJ2-7; D is undetermined. This CDR3 region has 12 residues. The germline CDR1 and CDR2 sequences are SNHLY and FYNNEI. The V end was cut by 8 bases, the J end by 2 bases, with 10 bases between. In DNA, the CDR3 is TGTGCCAGCGGGCAGAAGGCCTACGAGCAGTACTTC. Translating it yields CASGQKAYEQYF.

The V and J genes are TRBV20-1 and TRBJ1-5; 7 bases are a match to TRBD1. Germline values: CDR1 DFQATT, CDR2 SNEGSKA (reference sequence). This CDR3 is 16 amino acids long. With V trimmed by 0 bases and J by 0 bases, 5 bases remained unmatched. CDR3 nucleotides: TGCAGTGCTAGAGATGGGACAGCGTATAGCAATCAGCCCCAGCATTTT. It specifies CSARDGTAYSNQPQHF.

The chain joins TRBV4-1 to TRBJ2-7, with 11 bases aligning to TRBD2. The CDR3 sequence is 17 residues long. Germline values: CDR1 MGHRA, CDR2 YSYEKL. V lost 0 bases and J lost 6; bases outside the gene matches: 10. The CDR3 spells CASSQESGTSGRGEQYF. The CDR3 nucleotides are TGCGCCAGCAGCCAAGAATCGGGGACTAGCGGTAGGGGCGAGCAGTACTTC.